This TCR beta chain stems from a study of T cell changes during pregnancy in multiple sclerosis. Libraries were prepared by immunoSEQ multiplex PCR; TCRdb keeps only in-frame clonotypes and omits some of them. The table has roughly 38,000 clones, 88% seen once. Germline lookup yields CDR1 MGHRA and CDR2 YSYEKL. J gave up 1 base and V 4 bases, and 9 bases lay outside the gene matches. The CDR3 length is 17 residues. This receptor was obtained from a female donor with multiple sclerosis, enrolled in a pregnancy study. This specimen consisted of CD4+ T cells from peripheral blood mononuclear cells, obtained before pregnancy. The V call is TRBV4-1, the J call TRBJ2-2, with 7 bases that match TRBD2. This CDR3 is CASSLPPGGRNTGELFF. CDR3 DNA sequence: TGCGCCAGCAGCCTCCCCCCAGGCGGGAGGAACACCGGGGAGCTGTTTTTT.